The clone carrying this T cell receptor (beta chain) has just a few counts. Its specificity is unknown. Per germline, CDR1 LNHDA and CDR2 SQIVND (reference sequence). The CDR3 totals 18 residues. Trimming removed 0 bases from V and 3 bases from J; junction bases left unmatched: 11. This specimen comes from a study of beta chain features in type 1 diabetes. Notes on the study in general: Possibly, sequencing cDNA over-represented cells that had high TCR expression levels. It was among patients, rather than healthy donors, that naive, central memory and Treg TCRB repertoires appeared more similar. Shortening of TCRB CDR3s, moderate but significant, appeared in all four CD4+ subsets of Type 1 diabetes patients.

CD45RO/CCR7/CD25/CD127/CD95/CD27 staining was used to isolate CD4+ naive, central memory, regulatory and stem cell-like memory cells by sorting. Sequencing targeted expressed TCRB transcripts, as all isolated RNA had been reverse transcribed. The method was immunoSEQ multiplex PCR; TCRdb's version includes in-frame clones alone and lacks a portion of them. The repertoire has around 240,000 clones, around 9.6% of them found once; the top ten carry about 0.037%. V gene TRBV19 combines with J gene TRBJ2-1; 7 positions match TRBD2. This sequence was found in a woman aged 18-35 years in good health. Input material: naive CD4+ T cells from blood. The CDR3 loop reads CASSIERAPGLRYNEQFF. The DNA for the CDR3 is TGTGCCAGTAGTATAGAACGTGCACCGGGACTACGCTACAATGAGCAGTTCTTC.